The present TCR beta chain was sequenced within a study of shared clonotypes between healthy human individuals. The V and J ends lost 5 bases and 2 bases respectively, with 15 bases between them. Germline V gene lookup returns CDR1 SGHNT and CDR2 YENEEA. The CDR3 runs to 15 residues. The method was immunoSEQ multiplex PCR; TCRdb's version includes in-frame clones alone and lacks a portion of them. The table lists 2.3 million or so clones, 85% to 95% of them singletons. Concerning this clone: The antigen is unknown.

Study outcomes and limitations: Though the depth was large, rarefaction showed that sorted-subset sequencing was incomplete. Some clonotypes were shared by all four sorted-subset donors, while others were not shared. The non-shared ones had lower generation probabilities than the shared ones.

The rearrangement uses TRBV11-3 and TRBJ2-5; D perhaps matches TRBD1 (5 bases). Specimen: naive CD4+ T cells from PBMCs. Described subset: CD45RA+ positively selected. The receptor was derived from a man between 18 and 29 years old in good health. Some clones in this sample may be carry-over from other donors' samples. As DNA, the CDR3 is TGTGCCAGCAGCCAAAGGTCGGACAAGCAAGAGACCCAGTACTTC. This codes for CASSQRSDKQETQYF.